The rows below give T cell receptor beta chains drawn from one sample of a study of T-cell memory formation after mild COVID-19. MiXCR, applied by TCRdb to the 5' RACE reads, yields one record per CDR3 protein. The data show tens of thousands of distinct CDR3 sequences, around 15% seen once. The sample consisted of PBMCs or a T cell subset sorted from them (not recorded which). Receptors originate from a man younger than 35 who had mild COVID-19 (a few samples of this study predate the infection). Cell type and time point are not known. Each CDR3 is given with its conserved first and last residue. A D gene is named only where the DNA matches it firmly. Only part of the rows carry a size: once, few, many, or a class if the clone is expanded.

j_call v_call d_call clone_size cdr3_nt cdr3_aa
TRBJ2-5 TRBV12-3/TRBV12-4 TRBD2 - TGTGCCAGCAGGGCGGGACTAGAAGAGACCCAGTACTTC CASRAGLEETQYF
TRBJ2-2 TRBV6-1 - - TGTGCCAGCAGTATTGGGCCGGCCGGGGAGCTGTTTTTT CASSIGPAGELFF
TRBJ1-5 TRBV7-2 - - TGTGCCAGCAGCCCGCGTGGCCATAGCAATCAGCCCCAGCATTTT CASSPRGHSNQPQHF
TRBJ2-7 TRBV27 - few TGTGCCAGCAGTTTCGGACGGACTTACGAGCAGTACTTC CASSFGRTYEQYF
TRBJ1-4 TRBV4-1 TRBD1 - TGCGCCAGCAGCCAGCCATATGGGACAGGGGTTGAAAAACTGTTTTTT CASSQPYGTGVEKLFF
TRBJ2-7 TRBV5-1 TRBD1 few TGCGCCAGCAGCTACGGGACAGGGGGTCGATACGAGCAGTACTTC CASSYGTGGRYEQYF
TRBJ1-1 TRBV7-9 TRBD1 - TGTGCCAGCAGCACGAGGGACAGGATGATCGCGAACACTGAAGCTTTCTTT CASSTRDRMIANTEAFF
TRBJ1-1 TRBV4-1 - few TGCGCCAGCAGCCAAGGCGGAGGGGGGGTAGGCTCTGGCTTCTTT CASSQGGGGVGSGFF
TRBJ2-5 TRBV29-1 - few TGCAGCGTTGATGGAGCGTTTCAAGAGACCCAGTACTTC CSVDGAFQETQYF
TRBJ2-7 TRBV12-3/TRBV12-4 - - TGTGCCAGCAGTTTACAAAGGTACAGCCCAGGGGAGCAGTACTTC CASSLQRYSPGEQYF
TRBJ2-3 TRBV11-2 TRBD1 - TGTGCCAGCAGCCCGAGGGACAGAACCACAGATACGCAGTATTTT CASSPRDRTTDTQYF
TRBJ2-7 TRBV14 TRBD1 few TGTGCCAGCAGCTGGACAGGGGGCGACGAGCAGTACTTC CASSWTGGDEQYF
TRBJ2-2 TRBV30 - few TGTGCCTGGATCGAGACAGAGACGAGCTTTGGAGTCGGGGAGCTGTTTTTT CAWIETETSFGVGELFF
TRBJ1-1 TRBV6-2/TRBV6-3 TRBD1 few TGTGCCAGCAGTTACGACAGGGAGTTGGACACTGAAGCTTTCTTT CASSYDRELDTEAFF
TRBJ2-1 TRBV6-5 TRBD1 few TGTGCCAGCACCGGGACAGGGGGCTTCAATGAGCAGTTCTTC CASTGTGGFNEQFF
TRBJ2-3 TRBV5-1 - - TGCGCCAGCAGCTTGTGGGACAGCACAGATACGCAGTATTTT CASSLWDSTDTQYF
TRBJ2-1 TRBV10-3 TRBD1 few TGTGCCATCAGTGATCCGGGACAGGTACACAATGAGCAGTTCTTC CAISDPGQVHNEQFF
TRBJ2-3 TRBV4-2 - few TGTGCCAGCAGCCAAGATGGAGGGGGCGGAGCAGATACGCAGTATTTT CASSQDGGGGADTQYF
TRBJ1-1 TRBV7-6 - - TGTGCCAGCAGCTTAGGGCAGGCGAACACTGAAGCTTTCTTT CASSLGQANTEAFF
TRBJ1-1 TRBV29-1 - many TGCAGCGTTGTCTCCCCGCGGAGTCCTGAAGCTTTCTTT CSVVSPRSPEAFF
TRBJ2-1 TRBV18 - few TGTGCCAGCTCACCACCGCTAGGGGTAGGCAATGAGCAGTTCTTC CASSPPLGVGNEQFF
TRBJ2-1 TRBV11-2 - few TGTGCCAGCAGCCACCCTGCACCCTCCTACAATGAGCAGTTCTTC CASSHPAPSYNEQFF
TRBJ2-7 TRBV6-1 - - TGTGCCGCCGCGACATTTACCTACGAGCAGTACTTC CAAATFTYEQYF
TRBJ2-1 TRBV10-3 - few TGTGCCATCATGGACACGCACAATGAGCAGTTCTTC CAIMDTHNEQFF
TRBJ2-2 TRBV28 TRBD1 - TGTGCCAGCAGTTCCCAGGACAGGGAAGTGATCGGAGGCGGGGAGCTGTTTTTT CASSSQDREVIGGGELFF
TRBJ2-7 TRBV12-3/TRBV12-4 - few TGTGCCAGCAGTTGGGCTAGCGAATCCTACGAGCAGTACTTC CASSWASESYEQYF
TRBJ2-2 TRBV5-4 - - TGTGCCAGCAGCTCGATTTTTAGCAGGGGCACCGGGGAGCTGTTTTTT CASSSIFSRGTGELFF
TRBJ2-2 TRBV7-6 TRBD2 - TGTGCCAGCAGTCCTGTACATGGCCTCCGTGGGACTAGCCCCGATATGGGACCCGGGGAGCTGTTTTTT CASSPVHGLRGTSPDMGPGELFF
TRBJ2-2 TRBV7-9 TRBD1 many TGTGCCAGCAGAGCCGGACAGGGGAACACCGGGGAGCTGTTTTTT CASRAGQGNTGELFF
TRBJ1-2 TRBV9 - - TGTGCCAGCAGCTATACAGGGTTTAGCGATGGCTACACCTTC CASSYTGFSDGYTF
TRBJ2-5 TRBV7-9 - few TGTGCCAGCAGCCCCGCCTGGGGATCCCAAGAGACCCAGTACTTC CASSPAWGSQETQYF
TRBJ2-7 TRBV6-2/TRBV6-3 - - TGTGCCAGCAGTTACTCGGGGGGCGATTACGAGCAGTACTTC CASSYSGGDYEQYF
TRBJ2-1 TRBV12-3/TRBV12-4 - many TGTGCCAGCAGCTGGGATTCATGGGGCAATGAGCAGTTCTTC CASSWDSWGNEQFF
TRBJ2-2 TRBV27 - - TGTGCCAGCAGTCTCGCGGACGGGGAGCTGTTTTTT CASSLADGELFF
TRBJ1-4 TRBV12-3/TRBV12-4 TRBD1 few TGTGCCAGCAGTTTCGGCGAAGGGACAGGGCCTAATGAAAAACTGTTTTTT CASSFGEGTGPNEKLFF
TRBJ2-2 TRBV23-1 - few TGCGCCAGCGTTCCGGGACACAACACCGGGGAGCTGTTTTTT CASVPGHNTGELFF
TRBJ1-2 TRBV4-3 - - TGCGCCAGCAGCCAAGGTTTAGGAGGGATCTACACCTTC CASSQGLGGIYTF